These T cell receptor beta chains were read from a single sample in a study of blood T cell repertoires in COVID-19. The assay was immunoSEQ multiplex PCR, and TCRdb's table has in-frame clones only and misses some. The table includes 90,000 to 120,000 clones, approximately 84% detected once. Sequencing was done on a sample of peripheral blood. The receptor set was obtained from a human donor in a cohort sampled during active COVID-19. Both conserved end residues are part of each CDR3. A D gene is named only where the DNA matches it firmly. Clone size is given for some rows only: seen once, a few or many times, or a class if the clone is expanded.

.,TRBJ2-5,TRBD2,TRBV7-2,CASSPTRLADQETQYF,TGTGCCAGCAGTCCGACACGACTAGCGGACCAAGAGACCCAGTACTTC
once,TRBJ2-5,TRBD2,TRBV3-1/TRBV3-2,CASSQDFGLAGRGRAQYF,TGTGCCAGCAGCCAAGATTTCGGACTAGCGGGTCGGGGAAGGGCCCAGTACTTC
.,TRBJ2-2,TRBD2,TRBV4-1,CASSQVREVGTGELFF,TGCGCCAGCAGCCAAGTGCGGGAGGTTGGCACCGGGGAGCTGTTTTTT
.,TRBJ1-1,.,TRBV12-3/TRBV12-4,CASSAVAEAFF,TGTGCCAGCAGCGCGGTCGCTGAAGCTTTCTTT
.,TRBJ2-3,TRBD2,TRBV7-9,CASSSTSGETDTQYF,TGTGCCAGCAGCTCGACTAGCGGAGAGACAGATACGCAGTATTTT
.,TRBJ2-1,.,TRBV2,CASSESGLPGVDEQFF,TGTGCCAGCAGTGAATCTGGACTGCCCGGGGTTGATGAGCAGTTCTTC
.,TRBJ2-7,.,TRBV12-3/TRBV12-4,CASSRSYYEQYF,TGTGCCAGCAGCCGGAGTTACTACGAGCAGTACTTC
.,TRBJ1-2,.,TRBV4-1,CASSSTAANYGYTF,TGCGCCAGCAGCTCCACAGCAGCTAACTATGGCTACACCTTC
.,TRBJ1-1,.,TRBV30,CAWSRNTEAFF,TGTGCCTGGAGCCGGAACACTGAAGCTTTCTTT
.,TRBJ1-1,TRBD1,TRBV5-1,CASSTQQGANTEAFF,TGCGCCAGCAGCACCCAACAGGGGGCGAACACTGAAGCTTTCTTT
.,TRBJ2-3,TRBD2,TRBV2,CASSPAGGGADTQYF,TGTGCCAGCAGTCCGGCGGGAGGTGGCGCAGATACGCAGTATTTT
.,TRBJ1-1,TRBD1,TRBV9,CASSVGTGGVSTEAFF,TGTGCCAGCAGCGTAGGGACAGGGGGTGTATCGACTGAAGCTTTCTTT
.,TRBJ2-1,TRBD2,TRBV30,CAWTSGDPYNEQFF,TGTGCCTGGACTAGCGGGGACCCCTACAATGAGCAGTTCTTC
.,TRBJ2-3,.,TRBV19,CASSIDPGVPDTQYF,TGTGCCAGTAGTATAGATCCAGGGGTCCCAGATACGCAGTATTTT
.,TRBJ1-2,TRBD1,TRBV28,CASSRDRTGGYGYTF,TGTGCCAGCAGCCGAGACCGGACAGGGGGCTATGGCTACACCTTC
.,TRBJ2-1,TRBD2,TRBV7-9,CASSSLPPGLAARGQFF,TGTGCCAGCAGCTCCCTACCCCCGGGACTAGCGGCTCGAGGGCAGTTCTTC
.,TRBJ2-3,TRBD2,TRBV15,CATSREAGSQYF,TGTGCCACCAGCAGAGAAGCGGGATCGCAGTATTTT
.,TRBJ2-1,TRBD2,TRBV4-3,CASKISSGSYNEQFF,TGCGCCAGTAAAATTTCTAGCGGGAGCTACAATGAGCAGTTCTTC
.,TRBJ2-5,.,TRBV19,CASSGPGVSETQYF,TGTGCCAGTAGCGGACCGGGGGTATCGGAGACCCAGTACTTC
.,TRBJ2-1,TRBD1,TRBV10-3,CAINGQGGSNEQFF,TGTGCCATCAACGGACAGGGAGGTTCGAATGAGCAGTTCTTC
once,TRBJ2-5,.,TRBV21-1,CAIQPLRVAGETQYF,TGTGCCATTCAACCCTTACGAGTAGCAGGGGAGACCCAGTACTTC
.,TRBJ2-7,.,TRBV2,CASTAGTSFYEQYF,TGTGCCAGCACCGCCGGGACATCCTTCTACGAGCAGTACTTC
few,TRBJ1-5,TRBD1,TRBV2,CASSEIQGVAQPQHF,TGTGCCAGCAGTGAAATACAGGGGGTGGCTCAGCCCCAGCATTTT
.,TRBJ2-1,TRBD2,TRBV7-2,CASSRQGTSVYNEQFF,TGTGCCAGCAGCCGTCAAGGGACTAGCGTCTACAATGAGCAGTTCTTC
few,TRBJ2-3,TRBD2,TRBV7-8,CASSLVLAGYVVRTDTQYF,TGTGCCAGCAGCTTAGTTTTAGCGGGTTATGTCGTTCGCACAGATACGCAGTATTTT
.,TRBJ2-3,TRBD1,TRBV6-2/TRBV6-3,CASSDRTGGGRPSDTQYF,TGTGCCAGCAGTGACCGGACAGGGGGCGGCCGGCCGTCAGATACGCAGTATTTT
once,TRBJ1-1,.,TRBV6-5,CASSYQKNTEAFF,TGTGCCAGCAGTTATCAAAAGAACACTGAAGCTTTCTTT
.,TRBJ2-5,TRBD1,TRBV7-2,CASSLAIRGQGTQYF,TGTGCCAGCAGCTTAGCAATCAGGGGGCAAGGGACCCAGTACTTC
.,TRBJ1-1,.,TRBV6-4,CASSASMAATEAFF,TGTGCCAGCAGTGCTAGTATGGCCGCCACGGAAGCTTTCTTT
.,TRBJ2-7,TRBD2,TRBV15,CATSRGIQAGGYEQYF,TGTGCCACCAGCAGAGGGATCCAAGCGGGAGGCTACGAGCAGTACTTC
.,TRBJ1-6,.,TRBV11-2,CASSLTDMNSPLHF,TGTGCCAGCAGCTTGACAGACATGAATTCACCCCTCCACTTT
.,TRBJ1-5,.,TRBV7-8,CASSLLALQHQPQHF,TGTGCCAGCAGCTTACTGGCTTTACAGCATCAGCCCCAGCATTTT
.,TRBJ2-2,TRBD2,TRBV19,CASSGGLAGPRGTGELFF,TGTGCCAGTAGTGGGGGACTAGCGGGGCCCCGTGGAACCGGGGAGCTGTTTTTT